Sequencing of this TCR beta chain was carried out in a study of blood T cell repertoires in COVID-19. In the authors' methods: Nucleated cell counts were estimated from reference gene primer amplification. Generated by immunoSEQ multiplex PCR, the TCRdb table keeps only in-frame clones and is missing some. V and J calls and clone size are as listed in that table; D and trimming were resolved from the DNA. The sample carries a few hundred thousand clones, 80% to 90% recorded once. The source of this sequence is a woman in her thirties or forties with acute COVID-19. The sequenced sample was PBMCs or T cells enriched from blood (not recorded which).

The CDR3 nucleotides are TGTGCCAGCTCTCCCGACAGGGCTGGCAATCAGCCCCAGCATTTT. Residues: CASSPDRAGNQPQHF. V usage is TRBV18 and J usage is TRBJ1-5; 7 positions agree with TRBD1. The CDR3 has 15 residues. V shed 6 bases and J 2 bases; nucleotides not matched to a gene: 7. The germline V gene has CDR1 KGHSH and CDR2 LQKENI.